These T cell receptor beta chains were read from a single sample in a study of cytomegalovirus exposure and HLA in healthy donors. Libraries were prepared by immunoSEQ multiplex PCR; TCRdb keeps only in-frame clonotypes and omits some of them. The repertoire has about 96,000 clones, approximately 75% of them found once; the top ten carry approximately 14%. Sequencing was performed on PBMCs. The receptor set was obtained from a woman in her seventies in good health and CMV-seropositive. Each CDR3 is given with its conserved first and last residue. The order of the fields is V gene, J gene, CDR3 protein.

v_gene: TRBV4-2; j_gene: TRBJ1-5; CDR3aa: CASSQVNRGSNQPQHF
v_gene: TRBV27; j_gene: TRBJ1-2; CDR3aa: CASSSQGSYGYTF
v_gene: TRBV5-1; j_gene: TRBJ2-1; CDR3aa: CASRTALPESEQFF
v_gene: TRBV7-9; j_gene: TRBJ2-1; CDR3aa: CASSLDLDGGTYNEQFF
v_gene: TRBV6-1; j_gene: TRBJ2-7; CDR3aa: CASRKADRGGEQYF
v_gene: TRBV7-9; j_gene: TRBJ1-3; CDR3aa: CASSLGPSGNTIYF
v_gene: TRBV28; j_gene: TRBJ2-7; CDR3aa: CASRRDRGSNEQYF
v_gene: TRBV6-6; j_gene: TRBJ1-2; CDR3aa: CASSYSSGQGYGYTF
v_gene: TRBV10-3; j_gene: TRBJ2-7; CDR3aa: CAISESTGGTYEQYF
v_gene: TRBV9; j_gene: TRBJ1-3; CDR3aa: CASSASTGATGNTIYF
v_gene: TRBV18; j_gene: TRBJ1-4; CDR3aa: CASSQAGITNEKLFF
v_gene: TRBV5-6; j_gene: TRBJ1-1; CDR3aa: CASSWQGEAFF
v_gene: TRBV6-5; j_gene: TRBJ2-1; CDR3aa: CASRTLELAGGNPFF
v_gene: TRBV5-4; j_gene: TRBJ2-7; CDR3aa: CASSAGTGVYEQYF